This T cell receptor beta chain originates from a study of CD8 T cells in Susac syndrome. Sequencing of TCR beta was performed on blood CD8+ and CD4+ T cells. TEMRA cells were FACS-enriched, unlike CD8+ and CD4+ T cells, which were negatively isolated. Random hexamers were used to reverse transcribe the RNA input (about 0.5 to 1 ug). TCR beta CDR3 was amplified by immunoSEQ covering 54 Vbeta and 13 Jbeta. TCRdb re-derived calls from the immunoSEQ multiplex PCR reads in MiXCR, one entry per CDR3 protein. The sample shows 400,000 to 550,000 distinct CDR3 sequences, 85% of them seen only once. The germline V gene encodes CDR1 MNHNS and CDR2 SASEGT. Trimming cost V 3 bases and J 0 bases, with 15 bases left between them. CDR3 length equals 18 residues. This clonotype was recorded a few times.

The sequenced material came from CD8+ T cells from PBMCs. This sequence joins TRBV6-1 and TRBJ2-6; tentatively, D is TRBD1 (5 bases). This TCR was recovered from a human donor with multiple sclerosis. CDR3 sequence: CASSDIDREYSGANVLTF. DNA for the CDR3: TGTGCCAGCAGTGACATTGACAGAGAGTACTCTGGGGCCAACGTCCTGACTTTC.